This TCR beta chain comes out of a study of identical twins (dated by TCRdb to 2016 to 2017). A note on the overall study: The study deep-sequenced TCR alpha and beta repertoires from monozygotic twins, unrelated adults of various ages and cord blood to test whether fetal clonotypes persist. To rule out contamination, the twin experiments were replicated at different times with different library preparation protocols. General study outcomes and caveats: Fewer insertions were carried by abundant cord blood beta clonotypes, a similar but weaker trend appeared in young adult naive repertoires, and no such trend appeared in memory repertoires. Because the same donors could not be followed over many years, the conclusions relied on cross-sectional statistical analysis. Out-of-frame TCR alpha sequences shared between twins showed an excess of low generation-probability sequences compared with coincidental sharing between unrelated individuals. Zero-insertion analyses could be partly confounded by invariant T cells such as MAIT and iNKT, although diverse VJ usage argued against such confounding for most clonotypes. In beta out-of-frame sequences, excess twin sharing was weaker, because having fewer shared sequences lowered the signal-to-noise ratio. In monozygotic twins, recombination models systematically underestimated out-of-frame TCR alpha sharing, but the models matched the sharing seen between unrelated individuals.

Library prep was done by 5' RACE. TCRdb lists the instrument as Illumina HiSeq 2000. Template switching introduced a universal primer binding site; the final cDNA contained a unique molecular identifier, enabling accurate counting of TCR cDNA molecules. Specific primers in the conserved constant-segment region were used to synthesize first-strand cDNA for TCR alpha and beta chains. To control for contamination, every cDNA library was double barcoded, receiving both a SMART-Mk sample barcode and Illumina barcodes. TruSeq adapter sequences, together with Illumina sample barcodes, were added in two successive PCR steps. The Illumina HiSeq platform was used with custom primers to sequence TCR alpha and beta cDNA libraries. In the authors' own workflow: Raw reads were processed with MiGEC to extract unique molecular identifiers, and MiXCR was used to determine CDR3 positions. For each individual, recombination models were inferred using an EM algorithm with the repgenHMM and IGoR tools. The tcR package in R was used for shared clonotype analysis, with sharing normalized by the product of cloneset sizes. To study raw recombination free of thymic and clonal selection effects, out-of-frame nonproductive sequences were analyzed. The public reads were run again by TCRdb, first through fastp at Q25 and then through MiXCR, and only productive beta chains were kept. A single entry per CDR3 protein holds the most common genes and DNA from its merged rows. V and J calls and clone size were set by TCRdb, not the authors. Here the sample has 550,000 to 700,000 distinct CDR3 sequences; approximately 22% occur a single time. The ten largest clonotypes hold 4% to 5.5% of the sample.

Every donor was a healthy Caucasian. The twin cohort consisted of three pairs of female monozygotic twins, all aged about 18 to 29 years. The RNA used for TCR libraries was isolated from peripheral blood mononuclear cells. Relative to germline, V is 0 bases shorter and J is 5 bases shorter, with 8 bases between their ends. The germline V gene (reference sequence) specifies DFQATT as CDR1 and SNEGSKA as CDR2. The cysteine opens and the phenylalanine closes a CDR3 of 14 amino acids. Only CDR3 DNA remains: 42 bases, in frame from the first base. This clonotype was seen many times. Its target antigen remains unknown. Base qualities are missing; no much larger clone stands one base away. These data were also filed under a second study, of T cells expressing NK-cell markers. According to the second study: TCR beta-chain repertoires were profiled in sorted CD3+CD56+NKG2C+, CD3+CD56+NKG2C- and CD3+CD56-NKG2C+ T-cell subsets from several donors. Among the eight sequenced donors, only one was HCMV-seronegative, while the other seven were HCMV-seropositive. In several experiments an anti-gammadeltaTCR antibody was added to restrict sorting to alphabetaTCR-expressing T cells. In more than 5 donors, the dominant CD3+CD56+NKG2C+ clonotypes ranked among the top 10 CD8+ clonotypes, making up roughly 1.0-7.0% of CD8+ T cells. Those dominant clonotypes were again the most abundant among CD3+CD56-NKG2C+ cells in four donors, at roughly 25-65%. It remained unclear whether the expanded NKG2C-expressing T cell clones were specific for HCMV antigens. All eight donors whose samples were sequenced were randomly selected healthy volunteers, three of them men and five women. HCMV-specific IgG was detected in serum with a commercial ELISA kit to determine HCMV serostatus. For roughly 6 donors, bulk peripheral blood T-cell repertoires were also sequenced from unsorted PBMC. Reads were demultiplexed and grouped by UMI with MIGEC, and clonotypes were assembled and quantified with MiTCR. To remove erroneous sequences, TCR cDNA sequences were retained only when supported by two or more reads. The tcR package was used for downstream repertoire analysis, with clonotypes matched between fractions based on CDR3 nucleotide sequence plus V segment. VDJmatch was used to annotate antigen specificity against VDJdb, with one amino acid substitution in CDR3 permitted.

The rearrangement joined TRBV20-1 to TRBJ1-6; no D gene call is confident. Sequenced input: PBMCs. The clonotype was recovered from a woman aged 18-29 years in good health. The DNA sequence is TGCAGTGCTAGAGAGGCGGCCGATAATTCACCCCTCCACTTT. Translated, this gives CSAREAADNSPLHF.